This T cell receptor (beta chain) was identified during a study of cytomegalovirus exposure and HLA in healthy donors (TCRdb year 2017). For context, the study as a whole: An earlier analysis of about 530 of the donors reported about 300 Gb of sequence data and 90 million to 120 million unique TCR beta sequences obtained from 180 million or so T cells. Approximately 310 gigabases of sequencing data and approximately 84 million unique TCR sequences were included in an early release covering roughly 600 HLA-typed donors. Among the roughly 390 genotyped donors, 75% to 90% belonged to the genetic ancestry cluster associated with self-reported Caucasian donors. The study aimed to test whether signatures of past pathogen exposure could be identified by cataloging public T cell receptors. The T cell repertoires of 666 subjects were profiled by immunosequencing and related to cytomegalovirus serostatus. Besides the first cohort of roughly 660 subjects, a separate validation cohort made up of 90 to 150 different subjects was used. The study combined high-throughput TCR immunosequencing, statistical association of individual TCRs with disease status, and machine learning to predict cytomegalovirus infection status. In a later analysis, previously published TCR beta repertoires from several hundred donors were re-analyzed and high-resolution HLA genotyping was added so that TCR occurrence patterns could be studied. Rather than using new phenotypic data, the later analysis identified candidate immune exposures from TCR beta sequences and from how often those sequences occurred across donors. To decide whether each TCR beta V gene segment behaved as functional or pseudogenic, an earlier analysis of some 600 of the donors relied on high-throughput TCR beta sequencing. Donor age, sex, ethnicity and CMV serostatus were compiled alongside the repertoire data. A later genetic analysis took genome-wide SNP genotypes for about three fifths of the roughly 670 donors and used that subset as a discovery cohort. Every repertoire in the discovery cohort had been generated on one and the same sequencing platform. HLA typing covered class I and class II loci at four-digit resolution. The number of typed donors differed by locus: about 620-640 for A, B, C, DRB1 and DQB1; 500 to 550 for DQA1; 606 for DPA1; and around 450 for DPB1. Because of strong linkage in the cohort, roughly five DR-DQ haplotypes were treated as single units for association and clustering. On average, roughly 200,000 unique TCR beta nucleotide sequences were sequenced per donor among about 400 genotyped donors of the cohort, with roughly 20% of those sequences being non-productive.

The library relied on the immunoSEQ multiplex PCR assay. For the multiplex PCR, a mixture combining 60 forward primers for TCR Vbeta segments and 13 reverse primers for TCR Jbeta segments was used. The CDR3 region of rearranged TCR beta genes was amplified from genomic DNA with a multiplex PCR assay. The amplified TCR beta libraries were sequenced on the Illumina HiSeq System as 87-base-pair reads. In the authors' own workflow: A later analysis counted about 80 million unique TCR beta chains across the 500 to 850 repertoires, and roughly 11 million of these chains were shared by at least two donors. A nearest-neighbor algorithm error-corrected the raw reads and collapsed the reads into unique sequences, merging closely related sequences to remove PCR and sequencing errors. To assign V, D and J gene segments, CDR3 sequences were aligned to IMGT reference sequences. For a sequence to be retained, a match of at least six nucleotides to both a V gene segment and a J gene segment was required. A rearrangement counted as productive if the CDR3 had no stop codons and remained in frame with V and J, and every other rearrangement counted as non-productive. CDR3 was defined according to IMGT convention as the region running from the second conserved V-encoded cysteine to the conserved J-encoded phenylalanine. The earlier analysis of about 570 of the donors excluded any sequence lacking an unambiguous match to a single V gene segment. An earlier analysis of roughly 590 of the donors called V segments functional above 56.7% productive rearrangements and segregating when the between-donor standard deviation exceeded 5%. A statistical classification framework was built to diagnose cytomegalovirus status from the catalog of TCR beta chain sequences. In a later analysis, V and J genes were assigned by comparing TCR nucleotide sequences against IMGT/GENE-DB human TR gene sequences. Using the TCRdist pipeline, a later analysis assigned CDR3 sequences along with most-parsimonious VDJ recombination scenarios. In a later analysis, each TCR beta chain was defined by its CDR3 amino acid sequence together with its V-gene family, and reads without a unique V-gene family were excluded. As a way to deal with suspected cross-contamination and a sequencing artifact, a later analysis dropped roughly 620 nucleotide sequences that were highly shared and had low generation probability. In a later analysis, a clonal expansion index for each public chain was calculated from normalized within-repertoire ranks of inferred template counts. In a later analysis, generation probabilities were computed using a VDJ recombination model fitted to out-of-frame rearrangements, and the results were checked against IGoR. Hypergeometric tests were used in a later analysis to score TCR-TCR, TCR-HLA and TCR-CMV co-occurrence, with a repertoire-size bias correction applied to the TCR pairs. To estimate false discovery rates, a later analysis permuted the HLA or CMV assignments 20 times. In a later analysis, co-occurring TCRs were grouped using DBSCAN, and TCRdist sequence similarity was added for clustering within HLA-allele-positive subsets. Repertoires with fewer than 30,000 or more than 120,000 public chains, plus five repertoires with anomalous nucleotide sharing, were excluded from co-occurrence clustering. This is the immuneACCESS table as TCRdb keeps it, with only in-frame sequences that have V and J called. A part of the clones is gone; compared with another copy, unresolved V genes explain less than half, and the rest is unexplained. D and trimming come from the DNA, and the V and J calls and clone size come from that table. The sample profile shows 200,000 to 250,000 clones; roughly 87% of them were found once. The top ten constitute 5% to 6% of the sample.

In total, 600 or so healthy bone marrow donors made up the cohort. At the time of sampling, all cohort members were nominally healthy, though unrecorded immune exposures were likely present. The donor tested CMV seropositive, placing the donor among the 289 seropositive members of the cohort. Each donor provided a peripheral blood sample, and peripheral blood mononuclear cells were used for TCR beta sequencing. The Qiagen DNeasy Blood Extraction Kit was used to extract genomic DNA from the blood cell samples. On this clone itself: The clone's antigen remains unknown. The junction does not match germline at one end; this may be a read error.

The germline V gene (reference sequence) yields SEHNR for CDR1 and FQNEAQ for CDR2. The CDR3 contains 14 residues, cysteine and phenylalanine counted. Only the CDR3 DNA stays, 42 bases, in frame from base 1. The full study reports these points: In a later analysis, TCR association rates were found to vary across HLA loci, with the most associated TCRs seen for DRB1 alleles and the fewest for HLA-C alleles. According to a later analysis, most CMV-associated TCR beta chains appeared to be HLA-restricted, and the HLA associations seemed to be driven largely by CMV exposure. CMV serostatus was the only immune exposure information available for the cohort. It was suggested by the authors that the approach could potentially be generalized to other disease states and immunological phenotypes. In an earlier analysis of around 600 of the donors, most TCR beta V segments were observed in productive rearrangements about 87% or about 30% of the time, broadly matching IMGT annotations. An association between a missense DCLRE1C variant and V-gene and J-gene trimming of TCR beta chains was found in a later genetic analysis and replicated in an independent cohort. Correlated functional status among segregating V segments might be attributable to linkage disequilibrium, but an unknown experimental factor could not be ruled out. In this cohort, only TCR beta chains were sequenced, and detectable features were limited by the absence of alpha or paired-chain data. In a later analysis, some 18,000 TCR beta sequences were associated with specific HLA alleles at a false discovery rate of 0.05. According to a later analysis, parvovirus B19, influenza, CMV and Epstein-Barr virus appeared linked to several top co-occurrence clusters. Strong co-occurrence of HLA alleles, especially DR and DQ, made assigning TCR associations to individual alleles difficult. A few of the identified cytomegalovirus-associated TCR beta chains were confirmed in vitro to be specific for cytomegalovirus antigens. HLA typing was unavailable for some donors at each locus, so association tests used only the typed subset. While some public TCRs were present in many individuals, most TCR sequences turned up only very rarely across donors. A further reported finding was that TCR beta sequences accurately predicted the HLA-A and HLA-B alleles for most subjects in the first cohort. Some IMGT-functional V segments, including TRBV6-2 and TRBV6-3, could not be told apart with the 87-base-pair reads, so those segments were excluded. The presence/absence analyses assumed that sequencing depth was roughly uniform across donors, and that assumption may not be true. The sequencing pipeline was judged likely to have produced a cluster of highly shared sequence variants as a technical artifact. In a later genetic analysis, fewer N-insertions in productive TCRs were reported among donors in an Asian-associated ancestry cluster than the roughly 700-donor mean. In the study, around 160 TCR beta chains were listed as associated with cytomegalovirus. Compared with equally common non-associated chains, HLA-associated TCR beta chains in a later analysis were more clonally expanded and had lower generation probabilities. Because counts were too low, roughly 17 rarely observed V segments, including chromosome 9 orphons, were left out of the earlier analysis of 587 of the donors. In both the original and validation cohorts, the classifier was reported to diagnose cytomegalovirus status with high specificity and sensitivity.

Sequencing input: PBMCs. The rearranged segments are TRBV7-9 and TRBJ1-6; the D gene remains uncertain. This receptor was taken from a woman aged 40 to 49 in good health and CMV-seropositive. Here the CDR3 is given as CSSSRRSFNSPLHF. The DNA sequence is given as TGTTCCAGCAGTAGACGGAGCTTTAATTCACCCCTCCACTTT.